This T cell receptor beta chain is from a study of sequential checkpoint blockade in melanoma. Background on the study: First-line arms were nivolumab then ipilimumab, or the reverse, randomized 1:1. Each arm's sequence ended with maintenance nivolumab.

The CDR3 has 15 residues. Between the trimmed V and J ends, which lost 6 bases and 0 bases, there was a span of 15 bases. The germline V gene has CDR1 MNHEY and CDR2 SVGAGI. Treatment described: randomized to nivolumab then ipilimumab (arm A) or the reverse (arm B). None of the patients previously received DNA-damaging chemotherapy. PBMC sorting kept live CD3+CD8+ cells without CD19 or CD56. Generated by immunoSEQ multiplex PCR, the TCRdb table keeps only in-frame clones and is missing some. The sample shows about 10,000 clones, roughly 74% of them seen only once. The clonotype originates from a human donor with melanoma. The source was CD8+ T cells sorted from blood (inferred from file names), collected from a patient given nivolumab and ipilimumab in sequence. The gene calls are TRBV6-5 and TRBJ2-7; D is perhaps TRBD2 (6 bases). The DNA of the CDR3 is TGTGCCAGCAGGTTTCTAGCGACAAGCTCCTACGAGCAGTACTTC. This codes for CASRFLATSSYEQYF.